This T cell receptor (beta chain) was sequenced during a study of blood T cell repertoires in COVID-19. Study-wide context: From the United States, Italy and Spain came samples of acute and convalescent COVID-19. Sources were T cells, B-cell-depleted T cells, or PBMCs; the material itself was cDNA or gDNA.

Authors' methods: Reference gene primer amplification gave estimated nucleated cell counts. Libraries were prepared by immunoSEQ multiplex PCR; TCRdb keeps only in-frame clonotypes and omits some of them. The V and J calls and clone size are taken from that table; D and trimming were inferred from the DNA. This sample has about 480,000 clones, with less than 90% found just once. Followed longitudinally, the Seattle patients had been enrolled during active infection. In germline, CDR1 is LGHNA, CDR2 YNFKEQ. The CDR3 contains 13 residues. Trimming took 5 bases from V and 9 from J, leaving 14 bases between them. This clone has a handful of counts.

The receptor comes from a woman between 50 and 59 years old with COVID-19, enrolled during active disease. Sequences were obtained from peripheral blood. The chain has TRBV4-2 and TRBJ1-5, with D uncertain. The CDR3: CASSLTPLGPQHF. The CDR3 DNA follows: TGTGCCAGCAGCTTGACTCCTCTGGGGCCCCAGCATTTT.